This paragraph covers one TCR beta chain sequence. Its target is not known. Measured with immunoSEQ multiplex PCR; TCRdb has only the in-frame clones, and not every one. The data hold tens of thousands of clones, with around 80% observed a single time. The sample originates from a study of a mutant IDH1 vaccine in newly diagnosed glioma. Study background: In some groups vaccination began 4-6 weeks post-radiotherapy; others received it with temozolomide. The therapy given earlier, which was standard therapy, consisted of radiotherapy, temozolomide, or both, and most of the patients received both.

Time point meaning: week 23, last vaccination. Alongside topical imiquimod, each dose of vaccine comprised 300 ug of mutant IDH1 20-mer peptide. This CDR3 has 15 amino acids. Germline CDR1 reads WNHNN; CDR2 reads SYGVQD (reference sequence). V gave up 3 bases and J gave up 3 bases, with 15 bases separating them. General observations from the study: It was 93.3% of patients that developed vaccine-induced immune responses. Shifts in the top peripheral T cell clonotypes seemed unrelated to pseudoprogression.

The source of this sequence is a woman aged 40-49 years with glioma. Some clones in this sample may be carry-over from other donors' samples. The V gene is TRBV10-1, the J gene TRBJ2-7, with D possibly matching TRBD2 (5 bases). Sequenced material: PBMCs, taken from a glioma patient whose treatment included an IDH1 peptide vaccine. CDR3: CASSDPRDLNYEQYF. The CDR3, as DNA: TGCGCCAGCAGTGATCCCCGGGATTTAAACTACGAGCAGTACTTC.